A selection of T cell receptor beta chains follows, all from one sample in a study of CD8+ T cells in alopecia areata. The table came from immunoSEQ multiplex PCR; TCRdb's copy has only in-frame clones and leaves some out. The sample carries fewer than 150,000 clones, roughly four fifths recorded once. The specimen was CD8+ T cells sorted from blood, collected at week 4, from a patient treated with tofacitinib. The receptor set was obtained from a human donor with alopecia areata. Each CDR3 is given with its conserved first and last residue. D genes are given only for firm matches. The size field is filled for only some rows; it gives once, few, many or a size class.

j_call d_call clone_size v_call cdr3_aa cdr3_nt
TRBJ2-5 - - TRBV7-6 CASSERQAHQETQYF TGTGCCAGCAGCGAGCGACAGGCCCACCAAGAGACCCAGTACTTC
TRBJ2-1 - - TRBV19 CASSIAGYNEQFF TGTGCCAGTAGTATAGCAGGGTACAATGAGCAGTTCTTC
TRBJ2-7 - - TRBV19 CASSIGGGAPEQYF TGTGCCAGTAGTATAGGCGGAGGCGCCCCCGAGCAGTACTTC
TRBJ2-3 TRBD2 few TRBV6-1 CASRSGLAGTDTQYF TGTGCCAGCAGGAGTGGACTAGCGGGTACAGATACGCAGTATTTT
TRBJ2-5 - - TRBV19 CASSGHLQETQYF TGTGCCAGTAGTGGACACCTCCAAGAGACCCAGTACTTC
TRBJ2-7 - - TRBV4-1 CASSQEDPGATYEQYF TGCGCCAGCAGCCAAGAAGACCCGGGGGCCACCTACGAGCAGTACTTC
TRBJ2-7 TRBD1 - TRBV6-5 CASSHLQGDYEQYF TGTGCCAGCAGTCACCTACAGGGGGACTACGAGCAGTACTTC
TRBJ2-2 - - TRBV19 CASSILSRGVTGELFF TGTGCCAGTAGTATACTCAGCAGGGGAGTTACCGGGGAGCTGTTTTTT
TRBJ2-7 TRBD1 - TRBV5-1 CASSYRTGNYEQYF TGCGCCAGCAGCTACAGGACAGGGAACTACGAGCAGTACTTC
TRBJ2-5 - - TRBV7-9 CASSSDRDNQETQYF TGTGCCAGCAGCTCAGACCGGGACAATCAAGAGACCCAGTACTTC
TRBJ2-7 - - TRBV6-5 CASSYSILGEQYF TGTGCCAGCAGTTACTCGATATTGGGCGAGCAGTACTTC
TRBJ1-4 - - TRBV7-9 CASSLQGPTATNEKLFF TGTGCCAGCAGCTTACAGGGGCCCACAGCAACTAATGAAAAACTGTTTTTT
TRBJ1-5 - - TRBV28 CASIQGGSNQPQHF TGTGCCAGTATACAGGGAGGTAGCAATCAGCCCCAGCATTTT
TRBJ2-5 - - TRBV13 CASSSMGGGRKTQYF TGTGCCAGCAGCTCCATGGGGGGGGGCAGAAAGACCCAGTACTTC
TRBJ2-3 - - TRBV7-6 CASSLTRTLTDTQYF TGTGCCAGCAGCTTAACCAGGACCCTCACAGATACGCAGTATTTT
TRBJ2-3 TRBD2 - TRBV27 CASSLSPSGGTDTQYF TGTGCCAGCAGTTTATCTCCTAGCGGGGGAACAGATACGCAGTATTTT
TRBJ2-3 TRBD2 - TRBV5-4 CASSFWTSGADTQYF TGTGCCAGCAGCTTTTGGACTAGCGGGGCGGATACGCAGTATTTT
TRBJ2-5 TRBD2 - TRBV5-4 CASSLIPSGETQYF TGTGCCAGCAGCTTGATACCTAGCGGGGAGACCCAGTACTTC
TRBJ1-1 - once TRBV27 CASSLGLGDTEAFF TGTGCCAGCAGTTTAGGGTTAGGCGACACTGAAGCTTTCTTT
TRBJ2-6 - - TRBV4-3 CASSQDAQRFSGANVLTF TGCGCCAGCAGCCAAGATGCCCAGCGCTTCTCTGGGGCCAACGTCCTGACTTTC
TRBJ2-1 TRBD2 - TRBV6-5 CASSYSGGGDNEQFF TGTGCCAGCAGTTACTCGGGCGGGGGGGACAATGAGCAGTTCTTC
TRBJ2-1 - - TRBV9 CASSVGSSVEQFF TGTGCCAGCAGCGTAGGCTCTAGTGTTGAGCAGTTCTTC
TRBJ1-1 - - TRBV14 CASSQDWFIREDTEAFF TGTGCCAGCAGCCAAGATTGGTTTATAAGGGAAGACACTGAAGCTTTCTTT
TRBJ2-1 - - TRBV28 CASSSPGRNPQQFF TGTGCCAGCAGTTCACCCGGGCGTAACCCCCAGCAGTTCTTC
TRBJ2-7 TRBD1 - TRBV29-1 CSVDTGQGVHEQYF TGCAGCGTTGATACGGGACAGGGGGTCCACGAGCAGTACTTC
TRBJ1-1 - few TRBV19 CASSIRGTEAFF TGTGCCAGTAGTATTCGGGGGACTGAAGCTTTCTTT
TRBJ1-2 - - TRBV6-5 CASSYSDSGNYGYTF TGTGCCAGCAGTTACTCGGATTCAGGGAACTATGGCTACACCTTC
TRBJ1-1 TRBD1 - TRBV5-4 CASSQDRVDTEAFF TGTGCCAGCAGCCAAGACAGGGTTGACACTGAAGCTTTCTTT
TRBJ1-2 - - TRBV7-9 CASSSSRDEPIYGYTF TGTGCCAGCAGCTCCTCCCGCGACGAACCCATCTATGGCTACACCTTC
TRBJ1-1 - - TRBV5-6 CASSPQANTEAFF TGTGCCAGCAGCCCGCAGGCTAACACTGAAGCTTTCTTT
TRBJ2-7 TRBD2 - TRBV4-1 CASSQVSRGGAGEQYF TGCGCCAGCAGCCAAGTATCACGCGGGGGGGCCGGGGAGCAGTACTTC
TRBJ2-5 - - TRBV29-1 CSVVLVKETQYF TGCAGCGTTGTGTTAGTCAAAGAGACCCAGTACTTC
TRBJ2-2 - - TRBV4-1 CASSPLKTGNTGELFF TGCGCCAGCAGCCCCCTCAAGACAGGCAACACCGGGGAGCTGTTTTTT
TRBJ2-1 - once TRBV7-8 CASSLGPANEQFF TGTGCCAGCAGCTTAGGGCCGGCCAATGAGCAGTTCTTC
TRBJ1-1 TRBD1 - TRBV7-6 CASSWDRDRGAMNTEAFF TGTGCCAGCAGCTGGGACCGGGACAGGGGGGCCATGAACACTGAAGCTTTCTTT
TRBJ2-7 - - TRBV5-6 CASSLSTGSYEQYF TGTGCCAGCAGCTTATCTACAGGGTCCTACGAGCAGTACTTC
TRBJ1-5 TRBD1 - TRBV13 CASSLGQGGNQPQHF TGTGCCAGCAGCCTAGGACAGGGGGGCAATCAGCCCCAGCATTTT
TRBJ2-3 - - TRBV25-1 CASSESHGLDTQYF TGTGCCAGCAGTGAATCACACGGTTTAGATACGCAGTATTTT
TRBJ2-1 TRBD2 few TRBV2 CASSRTSGGAYNEQFF TGTGCCAGCAGTCGGACTAGCGGGGGGGCGTACAATGAGCAGTTCTTC
TRBJ2-5 - - TRBV7-9 CASSLVAPSETQYF TGTGCCAGCAGCTTAGTGGCGCCTTCAGAGACCCAGTACTTC
TRBJ2-1 - - TRBV25-1 CATRDSDEQFF TGTGCCACGCGGGACAGCGATGAGCAGTTCTTC
TRBJ2-2 TRBD2 few TRBV4-1 CASSQGMTSSTGELFF TGCGCCAGCAGCCAAGGAATGACTAGCAGCACCGGGGAGCTGTTTTTT
TRBJ1-1 - few TRBV25-1 CASSEAEAFF TGTGCCAGCAGTGAGGCTGAAGCTTTCTTT
TRBJ2-7 - - TRBV6-5 CASRQPGHRYEQYF TGTGCCAGCAGACAACCGGGACATAGATACGAGCAGTACTTC
TRBJ1-4 TRBD1 - TRBV27 CASSLDRDREKLFF TGTGCCAGCAGTTTGGACAGGGACCGCGAAAAACTGTTTTTT
TRBJ2-7 - - TRBV21-1 CASSKRGSYEQYF TGTGCCAGCAGCAAGCGGGGTTCCTACGAGCAGTACTTC
TRBJ2-4 TRBD1 - TRBV7-9 CASSPRTGRGKNIQYF TGTGCCAGCAGCCCGCGGACAGGGCGGGGCAAAAACATTCAGTACTTC
TRBJ2-7 - - TRBV15 CATSRDRELSPYEQYF TGTGCCACCAGCAGAGATCGCGAGTTATCCCCCTACGAGCAGTACTTC
TRBJ1-2 TRBD1 - TRBV29-1 CSVEAGTGDGYTF TGCAGCGTTGAAGCCGGGACAGGGGATGGCTACACCTTC